This T cell receptor (beta chain) was obtained from a study of cytomegalovirus exposure and HLA in healthy donors. Study-wide results and caveats: In a later analysis, at a false discovery rate of 0.05, over 15,000 TCR beta sequences matched HLA alleles.

13 Jbeta primers and 60 Vbeta primers were used for the PCR. Using immunoSEQ multiplex PCR, the repertoire was profiled, and TCRdb retains in-frame clones only, with some absent. Of 110,000 to 150,000 clones listed, roughly three quarters are singletons. This clone was found once. Antigen: not known. Between the trimmed V and J ends, which lost 5 bases and 0 bases, there was a span of 11 bases. The CDR3 is made up of 14 amino acids. The V gene's germline CDR1 is SGHTA and CDR2 FQGNSA. The chain couples TRBV7-2 to TRBJ2-7; possible D gene TRBD1, 6 bases. Sequencing was performed on PBMCs. This TCR was sampled from a man aged 60 to 69 in good health and CMV-seronegative. Here the CDR3 reads CASSMDSSSYEQYF. Written as DNA, the CDR3 is TGTGCCAGCAGCATGGACAGCAGCTCCTACGAGCAGTACTTC.